This TCR beta chain was obtained from a study of blood T cell repertoires in COVID-19. Profiling relied on immunoSEQ multiplex PCR, and the TCRdb table lists in-frame clones only, not all of them. The sample includes roughly 200,000 clones, roughly 90% of them seen just once. This sequence originates from a man aged 40-49 years with acute or convalescent COVID-19. Source material: peripheral blood.

CDR3 region: CASSNKGQGRVLITNEKLFF. The CDR3 region has the DNA TGTGCCAGCAGCAACAAGGGACAGGGAAGGGTTCTTATTACTAATGAAAAACTGTTTTTT. J is TRBJ1-4 and V is TRBV3-1 (or the pseudogene TRBV3-2); 9 nucleotides match TRBD1. The CDR3 is made up of 20 amino acids. Germline V gene sequence: CDR1 LGHDT, CDR2 YNNKEL (reference sequence). Trimming took 5 bases from V and 2 from J; bases not matched to a gene: 18.